This TCR beta chain emerged from a study of neurological immune-mediated disorders. General observations from the study: HTLV-1-associated myelopathy ranked highest for TCR clonal expansion and multiple sclerosis lowest, beneath healthy controls.

Using its own MiXCR run on the 5' RACE reads, TCRdb lists one record per CDR3 protein. Of about 82,000 distinct CDR3 sequences listed, roughly 2.6% are singletons. This clonotype was picked up many times. Its antigen is not identified. This clonotype was obtained from a woman in her twenties or thirties with multiple sclerosis. The sample consisted of PBMCs.

The CDR3 sequence is CSARAGQGGAQPQHF. The CDR3 DNA reads as TGCAGTGCTAGAGCAGGGCAGGGAGGCGCTCAGCCCCAGCATTTT. The J gene is TRBJ1-5, the V gene TRBV20-1; weak D call: TRBD1 (5 bases). This CDR3 comprises 15 residues. Deletions cut 1 base from V and 6 bases from J, with 16 bases between. Germline loops: CDR1 DFQATT, CDR2 SNEGSKA (reference sequence).